This TCR beta chain was recovered during a study of T cell repertoires in cytomegalovirus infection. On the study more broadly: Recently identified HLA-C-restricted CMV epitopes were among the peptides used. Matching HLA type and CMV infection were both indicated by public TCR beta signatures. Notes on the study in general: The cumulative frequency of public TCR beta families identified carriers of CMV plus the relevant HLA. Predominance within the ex vivo response was attributable to HLA-C-restricted CMV-specific TCR beta clonotypes.

This clonotype has only one observation. Its specificity is unknown. A read error may be the cause here, since a much bigger clone is one base away. TCRdb itself ran the reads through MiXCR, one entry per CDR3 protein. In the table there are some 200,000 distinct CDR3 sequences, 35% to 40% of which are singletons. Germline V lookup: CDR1 SGHTA, CDR2 FQGNSA. This CDR3 spans 14 amino acids. V lost 5 bases, J lost 3 bases, and 11 bases lay in between. The rearrangement links TRBV7-2 to TRBJ2-1, with D tentatively TRBD2 (5 bases). The TCR was taken from a human donor in good health (CMV status not recorded). Some clones in this sample may be carry-over from other donors' samples. The input for sequencing was CD8+ T cells from cultured PBMCs, taken from culture after CMV antigen stimulation. CDR3 region: CASSLREGYNEQFF. CDR3 DNA sequence: TGTGCCAGCAGCCTTCGGGAAGGCTACAATGAGCAGTTCTTC.